These T cell receptor beta chains were read from a single sample in a study of shared clonotypes between healthy human individuals. Measured with immunoSEQ multiplex PCR; TCRdb has only the in-frame clones, and not every one. The table lists some 1,400,000 clones, 96% of them singletons. Sequences were obtained from naive CD4+ T cells sorted from blood. These receptors were taken from a young man in good health. The CDR3 runs from the conserved cysteine through the conserved F or W. D genes are given only for firm matches. Some rows mark clone size as missing; the rest say once, few, many or name a class of expanded clone.

cdr3_aa cdr3_nt j_call clone_size d_call v_call cdr3_length
CASSFRGGDVAKNIQYF TGCGCCAGCAGCTTCAGGGGAGGGGACGTGGCCAAAAACATTCAGTACTTC TRBJ2-4 - - TRBV5-1 17
CASSSLISGRGADTQYF TGTGCCAGCAGTTCGCTAATTAGCGGGAGAGGGGCAGATACGCAGTATTTT TRBJ2-3 - TRBD2 TRBV28 17
CASSYFANTGELFF TGTGCCAGCAGTTACTTCGCGAACACCGGGGAGCTGTTTTTT TRBJ2-2 - - TRBV28 14
CATSRTPEIADSYSTDTQYF TGTGCCACCAGCAGGACCCCGGAAATAGCGGACTCCTATAGCACAGATACGCAGTATTTT TRBJ2-3 - - TRBV15 20
CASISLPMGIYEQYF TGCGCCAGCATATCTCTGCCGATGGGTATCTACGAGCAGTACTTC TRBJ2-7 - - TRBV23-1 15
CASSNRDAYEQYF TGTGCCAGCAGTAACAGGGACGCCTACGAGCAGTACTTC TRBJ2-7 - - TRBV27 13
CASSSSGRLGDQPQHF TGTGCCAGCAGCTCGTCCGGACGGCTTGGGGATCAGCCCCAGCATTTT TRBJ1-5 - - TRBV7-2 16
CASSDDRGAEKLFF TGTGCCAGCAGCGACGACAGGGGCGCTGAAAAACTGTTTTTT TRBJ1-4 few TRBD1 TRBV9 14
CASLYGTYNEQFF TGTGCCAGCTTATACGGGACCTACAATGAGCAGTTCTTC TRBJ2-1 - - TRBV2 13
CASSPRIRDEQFF TGTGCCAGCAGCCCAAGGATCCGGGATGAGCAGTTCTTC TRBJ2-1 - - TRBV9 13
CAINEGLNEKLFF TGTGCCATCAATGAGGGGCTAAATGAAAAACTGTTTTTT TRBJ1-4 - - TRBV10-3 13
CASSKDALAGEFHEQFF TGTGCCAGCAGCAAAGACGCACTAGCGGGCGAGTTCCATGAGCAGTTCTTC TRBJ2-1 - - TRBV21-1 17
CASSPFGSSYNEQFF TGTGCCAGCTCACCCTTCGGGAGCTCCTACAATGAGCAGTTCTTC TRBJ2-1 - - TRBV18 15
CASNREWGNQPQHF TGTGCCAGCAATAGGGAGTGGGGCAATCAGCCCCAGCATTTT TRBJ1-5 - - TRBV28 14
CASSLGRRQQETQYF TGTGCCAGCAGCTTGGGTCGACGACAGCAAGAGACCCAGTACTTC TRBJ2-5 - - TRBV5-8 15
CASSLGQPYTDTQYF TGCGCCAGCAGCTTGGGACAGCCCTACACAGATACGCAGTATTTT TRBJ2-3 - - TRBV5-1 15
CASSSKATGGTEAFF TGTGCCAGCAGTTCAAAGGCGACAGGGGGCACTGAAGCTTTCTTT TRBJ1-1 - TRBD1 TRBV6-5 15
CASSLLRVGIGEQYF TGTGCCAGCAGCTTATTACGAGTAGGGATCGGCGAGCAGTACTTC TRBJ2-7 once - TRBV5-6 15
CASSPSTVSSGNTIYF TGTGCCAGTAGCCCCTCCACAGTAAGCTCTGGAAACACCATATATTTT TRBJ1-3 - - TRBV19 16
CASSQQGARRILTEAFF TGTGCCAGCAGCCAACAGGGGGCGCGGAGGATACTAACAGAAGCTTTCTTT TRBJ1-1 few TRBD1 TRBV2 17
CSASIGYTF TGCAGTGCTAGTATTGGCTACACCTTC TRBJ1-2 - - TRBV20-1 9
CASSLRTGAQPQHF TGTGCCAGCAGTCTCAGGACAGGGGCACAGCCCCAGCATTTT TRBJ1-5 - TRBD1 TRBV2 14
CATSRDRGTGSYNEQFF TGTGCCACCAGCAGAGATCGGGGGACAGGGTCCTACAATGAGCAGTTCTTC TRBJ2-1 - TRBD1 TRBV15 17
CASSQIAGAYEQYF TGTGCCAGTAGTCAGATAGCGGGGGCCTACGAGCAGTACTTC TRBJ2-7 - TRBD2 TRBV19 14
CASSQGSGELFF TGCGCCAGCAGTCAAGGGTCCGGGGAGCTGTTTTTT TRBJ2-2 - - TRBV4-3 12
CASSPGQGSYGYTF TGCGCCAGCAGCCCTGGACAGGGGTCCTATGGCTACACCTTC TRBJ1-2 - TRBD1 TRBV5-1 14
CASSSGLATEQFF TGTGCCAGCAGCAGCGGACTAGCGACTGAGCAGTTCTTC TRBJ2-1 - TRBD2 TRBV28 13
CASSLAGTVQETQYF TGTGCCAGCAGCCTAGCCGGGACAGTCCAAGAGACCCAGTACTTC TRBJ2-5 - TRBD1 TRBV7-9 15
CASSELGRGRETQYF TGTGCCAGCAGTGAATTAGGCAGGGGGAGAGAGACCCAGTACTTC TRBJ2-5 - TRBD1 TRBV25-1 15
CASRDRWELNTEAFF TGCGCCAGCCGCGATAGGTGGGAGTTGAACACTGAAGCTTTCTTT TRBJ1-1 - - TRBV10-2 15
CASSELQLANSYNEQFF TGTGCCAGCAGTGAATTGCAACTGGCTAACTCCTACAATGAGCAGTTCTTC TRBJ2-1 once - TRBV2 17
CASSPPGQGYNEQFF TGTGCCAGCAGCCCTCCGGGACAGGGATACAATGAGCAGTTCTTC TRBJ2-1 - TRBD1 TRBV7-8 15
CASSPAKTQYF TGTGCCAGCAGCCCAGCCAAGACCCAGTACTTC TRBJ2-5 - - TRBV2 11
CASSRVAGGSYNEQFF TGTGCCAGCAGTCGAGTAGCGGGAGGGTCCTACAATGAGCAGTTCTTC TRBJ2-1 - TRBD2 TRBV27 16
CASSQDGPSSTDTQYF TGTGCCAGCAGCCAGGACGGACCATCGAGCACAGATACGCAGTATTTT TRBJ2-3 - - TRBV7-6 16
CASSPYRAFRQPQHF TGTGCCAGCAGCCCGTACAGGGCGTTCAGGCAGCCCCAGCATTTT TRBJ1-5 - - TRBV5-8 15
CASSLTFDRGPVETQYF TGTGCCAGCAGCTTAACCTTCGACAGGGGACCCGTAGAGACCCAGTACTTC TRBJ2-5 - TRBD1 TRBV11-2 17
CASSRGASGRGSYNEQFF TGCGCCAGCTCAAGGGGGGCTAGCGGGAGAGGTTCCTACAATGAGCAGTTCTTC TRBJ2-1 - TRBD2 TRBV5-1 18
CASSLGRTGREKLFF TGTGCCAGCAGCTTAGGCAGGACAGGGAGAGAAAAACTGTTTTTT TRBJ1-4 - TRBD1 TRBV7-2 15
CATSRQPGPIYNEQFF TGTGCCACCAGCAGACAACCGGGACCAATATACAATGAGCAGTTCTTC TRBJ2-1 - - TRBV15 16
CAIGLAYSDNEQFF TGTGCCATCGGACTAGCGTACAGTGACAATGAGCAGTTCTTC TRBJ2-1 - TRBD2 TRBV2 14
CARSFSDREIYEQYF TGTGCCAGAAGCTTTTCTGACAGGGAAATCTACGAGCAGTACTTC TRBJ2-7 once TRBD1 TRBV5-3 15
CASSADPLGQETQYF TGTGCCAGCTCCGCGGACCCCCTGGGCCAAGAGACCCAGTACTTC TRBJ2-5 once - TRBV2 15
CASSEGTARQETQYF TGTGCCAGCTCAGAAGGGACAGCCCGCCAAGAGACCCAGTACTTC TRBJ2-5 - TRBD1 TRBV18 15
CASKGPQPLTGELFF TGTGCCAGCAAGGGACCCCAACCTTTAACCGGGGAGCTGTTTTTT TRBJ2-2 once - TRBV6-6 15
CASSLGGQGSTDTQYF TGCGCCAGCAGCTTGGGGGGACAGGGAAGCACAGATACGCAGTATTTT TRBJ2-3 - TRBD1 TRBV5-1 16